The sample holds many counts of the clone carrying this TCR beta chain. This CDR3 comprises 15 residues. V dropped 5 bases and J dropped 15; count of bases not matched to a gene: 18. The germline CDR1 and CDR2 sequences are SGHAT and FQNNGV. The TCRbeta library was prepared with unique molecular identifiers. TCRdb re-called the PCR reads through MiXCR, storing one row per CDR3 protein. The table shows about 610,000 distinct CDR3 sequences, with 10% occurring only once. The data were obtained in a study of T-cell reconstitution after alpha-beta-depleted transplantation in children. Sequenced material: PBMCs from the stem cell graft donor, taken from the stem cell graft. The sequence came from a human donor who donated a stem cell graft to a child with acute myeloid leukemia. The chain combines TRBV11-2 with TRBJ2-1, with TRBD2 matching 8 bases. The CDR3 is CASSPGLAGVGFSFF. The DNA for the CDR3 is TGTGCCAGCAGCCCTGGTCTAGCGGGCGTTGGATTCTCGTTCTTC.